These 16 T cell receptor beta chains were sequenced from one sample in a study of blood T cells in healthy people across ages. The second PCR ran about 6 to 12 cycles with a sample-barcoded 5' primer and J-beta primers. TCRdb recomputed calls from the 5' RACE reads with MiXCR, one row per CDR3 protein. This table holds about 1.7 million distinct CDR3 sequences, over 25% found once. The sequenced sample was blood. These receptors were collected from a woman in her twenties or thirties in good health.

This clonotype was recorded at least ten times. The rearrangement uses TRBV9 and TRBJ2-7; maybe TRBD1 (5 bases). CDR1 is SGDLS and CDR2 is YYNGEE in the germline V gene. V lost 2 bases, J lost 6 bases, and 15 bases lay in between. This CDR3 is built from 14 residues. CDR3 sequence reads: CASSVTQGKGEQYF. CDR3 DNA: TGTGCCAGCAGCGTGACCCAGGGAAAGGGCGAGCAGTACTTC. The whole variable domain, remainder taken from reference TRBV9 and TRBJ2-7, is DSGVTQTPKHLITATGQRVTLRCSPRSGDLSVYWYQQSLDQGLQFLIQYYNGEERAKGNILERFSAQQFPDLHSELNLSSLELGDSALYFCASSVTQGKGEQYFGPGTRLTVT.

The V call is TRBV5-1, the J call TRBJ2-7, with D unclear. CDR1 is SGHRS, CDR2 YFSETQ, per germline. CDR3 length: 14 residues. V was cut by 2 bases and J by 3 bases, with 12 bases left in between. CDR3: CASSFETGNYEQYF. Written as DNA, the CDR3 is TGCGCCAGCAGCTTTGAGACCGGCAACTACGAGCAGTACTTC.

This chain uses TRBV20-1 with TRBJ1-5, with a possible D match to TRBD1 (6 bases). This CDR3 comprises 14 residues. Looked up from germline, CDR1 is DFQATT and CDR2 is SNEGSKA (reference sequence). V was cut by 3 bases and J by 5 bases, with 14 bases left in between. Here the CDR3 reads CSASLGGRDQPQHF. DNA of the CDR3: TGCAGTGCTAGTCTGGGGGGCAGGGATCAGCCCCAGCATTTT.

The chain couples TRBV3-1 to TRBJ1-1; 7 bases map to TRBD1. Trimming took 0 bases from V and 12 from J; bases not matched to a gene: 16. The CDR3 totals 16 residues. Per germline, CDR1 LGHDT and CDR2 YNNKEL (reference sequence). CDR3 amino acids: CASSQDGRDSIRQTFF. CDR3 DNA sequence: TGTGCCAGCAGCCAAGATGGGCGGGACAGTATACGCCAGACTTTCTTT. The full variable domain, in which reference TRBV3-1 and TRBJ1-1 provide the parts outside the CDR3, is DTAVSQTPKYLVTQMGNDKSIKCEQNLGHDTMYWYKQDSKKFLKIMFSYNNKELIINETVPNRFSPKSPDKAHLNLHINSLELGDSAVYFCASSQDGRDSIRQTFFGQGTRLTVV.

This clonotype has ten or more counts. V gene TRBV12-3 or TRBV12-4 combines with J gene TRBJ2-3; D perhaps matches TRBD2 (5 bases). V shed 3 bases and J shed 8 bases, with 21 bases lying between them. The length of the CDR3 is 16 residues. This chain's CDR3 is CASSFSGGPSVGTQYF. DNA of the CDR3: TGTGCCAGCAGTTTTTCAGGCGGGCCCAGCGTTGGTACGCAGTATTTT.

This clonotype was observed at least ten times. J is TRBJ2-3 and V is TRBV5-1; D is undetermined. Per the germline V gene, CDR1 is SGHRS and CDR2 is YFSETQ. The V and J ends lost 3 bases and 0 bases respectively, with 8 bases between them. The CDR3 runs to 14 residues. The CDR3 protein is CASSSQLSTDTQYF. CDR3 DNA sequence: TGCGCCAGCAGCTCTCAACTGAGCACAGATACGCAGTATTTT.

In this sample, this clonotype turned up a few times. The chain has TRBV9 and TRBJ2-3, with D perhaps matching TRBD1 or TRBD2 (5 bases each). The length of the CDR3 is 18 residues. V was shortened by 0 bases and J by 4 bases, with 21 bases between the two germline ends. Germline CDR1 is SGDLS and CDR2 is YYNGEE. This CDR3 reads CASSVDGIVRDPADTQYF. CDR3 coding DNA: TGTGCCAGCAGCGTAGATGGGATCGTCAGGGACCCGGCAGATACGCAGTATTTT.

This chain links TRBV7-6 with TRBJ1-1, with D tentatively TRBD1 (6 bases). The germline V gene has CDR1 SGHVS and CDR2 FNYEAQ. V was shortened by 5 bases and J by 6 bases, with 13 bases between the two germline ends. This CDR3 has 13 residues. This CDR3 is CASSTQGHAEAFF. CDR3 nucleotide sequence: TGTGCCAGCAGCACTCAGGGGCACGCTGAAGCTTTCTTT.

The chain carries TRBV5-7 and TRBJ2-7; the D call may be TRBD1 or TRBD2 (5 bases each). TRBV5-7 is an ORF; its function is uncertain. The length of the CDR3 is 13 residues. The germline V and J ends were trimmed by 0 bases and 11 bases, with 15 bases remaining between them. This CDR3 is CASSLGSLGTEYF. CDR3 sequence (DNA): TGTGCCAGCAGCTTGGGGAGCCTTGGGACGGAGTACTTC.

As concerns this clonotype: This may be a read error: a much more frequent sequence differs by one nucleotide. V is TRBV7-9 and J is TRBJ2-7; the match to TRBD1 covers 7 bases. The CDR3 contains 16 residues. Per germline, CDR1 SEHNR and CDR2 FQNEAQ (reference sequence). The V and J ends lost 4 bases and 6 bases, in that order; junction bases with no gene match: 15. CDR3 nucleotides: TGTGCCAGCAGCTCTAACAAACAGGGGATCGACTGCGAGCAGTACTTC. Translated, it gives CASSSNKQGIDCEQYF.

This clonotype has just a few counts. V is TRBV7-9 and J is TRBJ1-1, with D perhaps matching TRBD1 (6 bases). CDR3 length: 14 residues. Germline V lookup: CDR1 SEHNR, CDR2 FQNEAQ (reference sequence). Trimming took 7 bases from V and 0 from J, leaving 12 bases between them. In DNA form, the CDR3 reads TGTGCCAGCATCCCAGGGGAACTGAACACTGAAGCTTTCTTT. Protein sequence: CASIPGELNTEAFF.

At least ten counts were recorded for this clonotype. The chain employs TRBV6-5 and TRBJ2-1, with TRBD2 identical over 8 bases. There are 14 residues in the CDR3. V was clipped by 6 bases and J by 5 bases; unmatched bases: 6. From germline, CDR1 is MNHEY and CDR2 SVGAGI. This CDR3 is CASRERGRNNEQFF. CDR3 sequence (DNA): TGTGCCAGCAGAGAGCGGGGGAGAAACAATGAGCAGTTCTTC.

This clonotype appeared many times. The chain is built from TRBV29-1 and TRBJ2-1; D is perhaps TRBD2 (6 bases). Trimming took 4 bases from V and 6 from J, leaving 10 bases between them. Germline V gene sequence: CDR1 SQVTM, CDR2 ANQGSEA. The length of the CDR3 is 12 residues. DNA of the CDR3: TGCAGCGTTGGACTAGATCCCAATGAGCAGTTCTTC. It translates to CSVGLDPNEQFF.

This clonotype occurred many times. The chain combines TRBV7-2 with TRBJ1-2; D gene uncertain. Trimming removed 5 bases at V and 3 bases at J, with 10 bases between. The germline CDR1 and CDR2 sequences are SGHTA and FQGNSA. This CDR3 region has 13 residues. The CDR3 loop is CASSLFTDYGYTF. In DNA, the CDR3 is TGTGCCAGCAGCCTATTTACAGACTATGGCTACACCTTC.

V usage is TRBV12-3 or TRBV12-4 and J usage is TRBJ2-2; the match to TRBD2 covers 9 bases. CDR3 length: 16 amino acids. Trimming at V came to 2 bases and at J to 3 bases, leaving 4 bases not matched to a gene. CDR3 nucleotides: TGTGCCAGCAGTTTAAACCCTAGCGGGGACACCGGGGAGCTGTTTTTT. Its translation is CASSLNPSGDTGELFF.

On this clonotype: Being one base from a much bigger clone, this may be a read error. V gene TRBV29-1 combines with J gene TRBJ2-1; the D gene is possibly TRBD2 (5 bases). Germline CDR1 SQVTM, CDR2 ANQGSEA. CDR3 length: 12 amino acids. Trimming shortened V by 5 bases and J by 13 bases, and 18 bases separated the two germline ends. Here the CDR3 DNA reads TGCAGCGTTAGTCTCGGGGTTGAGACCCAGTTCTTC. As protein: CSVSLGVETQFF.